A single sample gave rise to the 28 T cell receptor beta chains below, sequenced in a study of blood T cell repertoires in COVID-19. Assay used: immunoSEQ multiplex PCR; TCRdb lists only in-frame clones, some missing. The data show approximately 240,000 clones, approximately 79% seen once. What was sequenced was peripheral blood. Source of these receptors: a woman in her thirties or forties with active or convalescent COVID-19.

This clone was counted only a few times. This rearrangement joins TRBV9 to TRBJ1-6; D is ambiguous. The CDR3 covers 18 residues. Germline V gene data show CDR1 as SGDLS and CDR2 as YYNGEE. The germline V and J ends were trimmed by 0 bases and 6 bases, with 19 bases remaining between them. Written as DNA, the CDR3 is TGTGCCAGCAGCGTAGGACCAGGAGGGCAATATTTTAATTCACCCCTCCACTTT. This codes for CASSVGPGGQYFNSPLHF.

V usage is TRBV19 and J usage is TRBJ1-2; TRBD1 aligns across 10 bases. The CDR3 length is 15 residues. Per germline, CDR1 LNHDA and CDR2 SQIVND (reference sequence). Trimming at V came to 2 bases and at J to 5 bases, leaving 5 bases not matched to a gene. CDR3 nucleotide sequence: TGTGCCAGTAGTATACTCGGACAGGGGGAGTATGGCTACACCTTC. This codes for CASSILGQGEYGYTF.

The chain is built from TRBV5-1 and TRBJ2-1; maybe TRBD1 (6 bases). V dropped 4 bases and J dropped 4 bases, with 12 bases sitting between them. This CDR3 is 14 amino acids long. CDR1 and CDR2 (germline): SGHRS, YFSETQ. The CDR3 DNA reads as TGCGCCAGCAGCGCGCGGACAGCTTACAATGAGCAGTTCTTC. As protein: CASSARTAYNEQFF.

This clone appeared a few times. This chain links TRBV4-1 with TRBJ1-2; D not resolved. This CDR3 spans 14 amino acids. CDR1 and CDR2 from the germline V gene are MGHRA and YSYEKL. Trimming left V 0 bases short and J 6 bases short, with 11 bases between. CDR3 sequence reads: CASSQDPRTHGYTF. Written as DNA, the CDR3 is TGCGCCAGCAGCCAAGATCCGCGCACCCATGGCTACACCTTC.

CDR3 nucleotides: TGCGCCAGCAGCTTACAGGGGCCAACCTTGATGAACACTGAAGCTTTCTTT. This encodes CASSLQGPTLMNTEAFF. The chain couples TRBV5-1 to TRBJ1-1; TRBD1 agrees at 7 bases. Germline-derived CDR1 and CDR2 are SGHRS and YFSETQ. V dropped 2 bases and J dropped 0; count of bases not matched to a gene: 10. The CDR3 covers 17 residues.

On this clone itself: The same CDR3 is also encoded by other DNA sequences in this sample. This chain's CDR3 is CASSPGQNSPLHF. CDR3 nucleotides: TGTGCCAGCTCACCCGGACAGAATTCACCCCTCCACTTT. The rearrangement uses TRBV18 and TRBJ1-6; tentatively, D is TRBD1 (6 bases). This CDR3 is built from 13 residues. CDR1 and CDR2 (germline): KGHSH, LQKENI. The ends were cut back, 3 bases at V and 7 bases at J, with 7 bases in the middle.

The rearrangement uses TRBV28 and TRBJ1-6; 8 nucleotides align to TRBD1. This CDR3 has 15 amino acids. V shed 5 bases, J shed 5 bases, and the junction held 5 bases outside the gene matches. CDR1 and CDR2 from the germline V gene are MDHEN and SYDVKM. The CDR3 spells CASSGTGLNNSPLHF. CDR3 DNA sequence: TGTGCCAGCAGTGGGACAGGCCTTAATAATTCACCCCTCCACTTT.

The sample holds a few counts of this clone. The chain employs TRBV7-2 and TRBJ1-6; 7 positions match TRBD1. Unmatched junction bases numbered 2, after V lost 5 bases and J lost 7 bases. Germline V gene sequence: CDR1 SGHTA, CDR2 FQGNSA. The CDR3 runs 13 residues. This chain's CDR3 is CASSRDSNSPLHF. CDR3 DNA: TGTGCCAGCAGCCGGGACAGCAATTCACCCCTCCACTTT.

This chain joins TRBV7-2 and TRBJ2-3; 13 bases are shared with TRBD2. The germline V gene has CDR1 SGHTA and CDR2 FQGNSA. The V and J ends lost 5 bases and 6 bases, in that order; junction bases with no gene match: 11. This CDR3 has 17 residues. The CDR3 region has the DNA TGTGCCAGCAGCACCCAGACTAGCGGGGGGTTGGGTGATACGCAGTATTTT. Translating it yields CASSTQTSGGLGDTQYF.

The CDR3 coding sequence is TGCGCCAGCAGCTTGGTGGTAGCCTTCTCCACAGATACGCAGTATTTT. It specifies CASSLVVAFSTDTQYF. The V call is TRBV5-1, the J call TRBJ2-3; D is ambiguous. This CDR3 spans 16 amino acids. Trimming cost V 0 bases and J 2 bases, with 13 bases left between them. CDR1 and CDR2 (germline): SGHRS, YFSETQ.

This chain joins TRBV6-5 and TRBJ2-6; D is possibly TRBD2 (5 bases). Germline-derived CDR1 and CDR2 are MNHEY and SVGAGI. The CDR3 is 15 residues long. V was pared by 3 bases and J by 0 bases, with 6 bases between. The CDR3 nucleotides read TGTGCCAGCAGTTATGACTACTCTGGGGCCAACGTCCTGACTTTC. Its translation: CASSYDYSGANVLTF.

J is TRBJ1-6 and V is TRBV6-2 or TRBV6-3, with TRBD1 matching 7 bases. The CDR3 length is 16 residues. The germline V gene has CDR1 MNHEY and CDR2 SVGEGT. V trimming: 6 bases; J trimming: 5 bases; junction bases outside the gene matches: 10. The DNA for the CDR3 is TGTGCCAGCAGCCCTCAGGGGGTGGGCCATAATTCACCCCTCCACTTT. Its translation is CASSPQGVGHNSPLHF.

The rearrangement joins TRBV11-2 to TRBJ1-4, with TRBD1 matching over 7 bases. The CDR3 covers 16 residues. Per the germline V gene, CDR1 is SGHAT and CDR2 is FQNNGV. After removal of 4 bases from V and 7 bases from J, the junction contained 12 bases not matched to a gene. The CDR3 sequence: CASSSNLRDSGEKLFF. The CDR3 coding sequence is TGTGCCAGCAGCTCGAACCTAAGGGACAGCGGTGAAAAACTGTTTTTT.

In nucleotides, the CDR3 is TGTGCCAGCTCACCATATCAAGGGGGCGCAAACATTCAGTACTTC. It yields the protein CASSPYQGGANIQYF. The genes are TRBV18 and TRBJ2-4; 7 bases agree with TRBD1. CDR1 and CDR2 from the germline V gene are KGHSH and LQKENI. This CDR3 has 15 residues. V lost 2 bases, J lost 6 bases, and 7 bases stayed unmatched. The variable domain in full, completed from reference TRBV18 and TRBJ2-4, reads NAGVMQNPRHLVRRRGQEARLRCSPMKGHSHVYWYRQLPEEGLKFMVYLQKENIIDESGMPKERFSAEFPKEGPSILRIQQVVRGDSAAYFCASSPYQGGANIQYFGAGTRLSVL.

The J gene is TRBJ1-4, the V gene TRBV5-1, with no clear D. From germline, CDR1 is SGHRS and CDR2 YFSETQ. This CDR3 contains 15 residues. V was clipped by 4 bases and J by 0 bases, with 10 bases between them. The DNA for the CDR3 is TGCGCCAGCAGCGTAAACAGTGCAACTAATGAAAAACTGTTTTTT. Translated, it gives CASSVNSATNEKLFF.

This clone came up once. CDR3 region: CASSPGSSYGYTF. CDR3 DNA: TGTGCCAGCAGCCCCGGTTCCTCCTATGGCTACACCTTC. The chain couples TRBV11-2 to TRBJ1-2; D not certain. The germline CDR1 and CDR2 sequences are SGHAT and FQNNGV. This CDR3 spans 13 amino acids. The V gene lost 5 bases and the J gene lost 4 bases, with 11 bases spanning the gap.

The chain uses TRBV29-1 and TRBJ1-1; D is possibly TRBD1 (6 bases). The V gene lost 3 bases and the J gene lost 5 bases, with 13 bases spanning the gap. Germline CDR1 SQVTM, CDR2 ANQGSEA. The CDR3 is made up of 13 amino acids. The CDR3 loop reads CSVDRGSGTEAFF. The CDR3 DNA is TGCAGCGTTGACAGGGGATCTGGGACTGAAGCTTTCTTT.

V usage is TRBV3-1 (or the pseudogene TRBV3-2) and J usage is TRBJ2-2, with 8 bases that match TRBD1. Trimming cost V 5 bases and J 3 bases; bases outside gene matches: 5. CDR3 size: 15 residues. Germline CDR1 LGHDT, CDR2 YNNKEL (reference sequence). For the CDR3, the DNA is TGTGCCAGCAGCTACGGACAGGGTGACACCGGGGAGCTGTTTTTT. Amino acids: CASSYGQGDTGELFF.

V gene TRBV13 combines with J gene TRBJ2-3; D is possibly TRBD2 (6 bases). Germline V lookup: CDR1 PRHDT, CDR2 FYEKMQ (reference sequence). The CDR3 is made up of 17 amino acids. Between the trimmed V and J ends, which lost 0 bases and 0 bases, there was a span of 13 bases. The CDR3 region has the DNA TGTGCCAGCAGCTTAGGTCTGCGGGGTACTAGCACAGATACGCAGTATTTT. Translated: CASSLGLRGTSTDTQYF.

The rearrangement links TRBV6-5 to TRBJ1-2; 9 nucleotides line up with TRBD1. Germline V CDR1 and CDR2: MNHEY, SVGAGI. V shed 4 bases and J 2 bases; nucleotides not matched to a gene: 5. CDR3 length: 15 residues. CDR3 bases: TGTGCCAGCAGTTTTGGCGGGACAGGGAACTATGGCTACACCTTC. Its translation: CASSFGGTGNYGYTF.

This chain joins TRBV29-1 and TRBJ1-1; the D gene is possibly TRBD1 (6 bases). The CDR3 extends over 13 amino acids. Trimming removed 1 base from V and 10 bases from J, with 16 bases in between. Germline lookup yields CDR1 SQVTM and CDR2 ANQGSEA. For the CDR3, the DNA is TGCAGCGTTGAAGCATCCCAGGGGTTTCGAGCTTTCTTT. Translated: CSVEASQGFRAFF.

The chain combines TRBV5-1 with TRBJ1-6; D is perhaps TRBD1 (5 bases). V lost 0 bases to trimming and J lost 1 base, with 8 bases between them. This CDR3 contains 16 residues. Germline CDR1 SGHRS, CDR2 YFSETQ. CDR3 loop: CASSLAQGSYNSPLHF. For the CDR3, the DNA is TGCGCCAGCAGCTTGGCGCAGGGTTCCTATAATTCACCCCTCCACTTT.

The chain joins TRBV15 to TRBJ1-2; 8 nucleotides agree with TRBD1. Germline loops: CDR1 LNHNV, CDR2 YYDKDF (reference sequence). The ends lost 3 bases at V and 8 bases at J; junction bases unmatched: 11. This CDR3 contains 15 residues. The CDR3 coding sequence is TGTGCCACCAGCAGGCTGATGACAGGGGTTTTCGGCTACACCTTC. The encoded protein is CATSRLMTGVFGYTF.

The chain has TRBV28 and TRBJ1-4; tentative D call: TRBD1 (5 bases). The CDR3 runs 13 residues. The V gene lost 8 bases and the J gene lost 4 bases, with 11 bases spanning the gap. Per germline, CDR1 MDHEN and CDR2 SYDVKM. The CDR3 protein is CASLAGGNEKLFF. DNA of the CDR3: TGTGCCAGCCTGGCGGGGGGTAATGAAAAACTGTTTTTT.

The chain joins TRBV11-2 to TRBJ2-3, with D possibly being TRBD1 (6 bases). This CDR3 has 15 residues. Germline V gene lookup returns CDR1 SGHAT and CDR2 FQNNGV. The V gene lost 5 bases and the J gene lost 2 bases, with 14 bases spanning the gap. Here the CDR3 DNA reads TGTGCCAGCAGCCGTTGGGGGCTCTCCACAGATACGCAGTATTTT. Translating gives CASSRWGLSTDTQYF.

The chain uses TRBV6-6 and TRBJ1-3; possibly TRBD1 for D (6 bases). V was shortened by 1 base and J by 0 bases, with 10 bases between the two germline ends. The CDR3 is made up of 16 amino acids. Germline V CDR1 and CDR2: MNHNY, SVGAGI (reference sequence). CDR3 in amino acids: CASSYFGQSSGNTIYF. The CDR3 nucleotides are TGTGCCAGCAGTTACTTCGGACAGAGCTCTGGAAACACCATATATTTT.

This chain connects TRBV4-1 to TRBJ1-5; D remains unclear. Germline V gene sequence: CDR1 MGHRA, CDR2 YSYEKL. The V and J ends lost 3 bases and 6 bases respectively, with 12 bases between them. CDR3 length: 14 amino acids. The CDR3 DNA follows: TGCGCCAGCAGCCATCCCCTAATACCTCAGCCCCAGCATTTT. Amino acids: CASSHPLIPQPQHF.

The gene calls are TRBV7-9 and TRBJ1-1; tentatively, D is TRBD1 (6 bases). This CDR3 region has 13 residues. The V gene's germline CDR1 is SEHNR and CDR2 FQNEAQ (reference sequence). Trimming stripped 3 bases from V and 7 bases from J, with 12 bases between. CDR3 nucleotide sequence: TGTGCCAGCAGCTTGGCGGGAGGGGGTGAAGCTTTCTTT. Protein sequence: CASSLAGGGEAFF.